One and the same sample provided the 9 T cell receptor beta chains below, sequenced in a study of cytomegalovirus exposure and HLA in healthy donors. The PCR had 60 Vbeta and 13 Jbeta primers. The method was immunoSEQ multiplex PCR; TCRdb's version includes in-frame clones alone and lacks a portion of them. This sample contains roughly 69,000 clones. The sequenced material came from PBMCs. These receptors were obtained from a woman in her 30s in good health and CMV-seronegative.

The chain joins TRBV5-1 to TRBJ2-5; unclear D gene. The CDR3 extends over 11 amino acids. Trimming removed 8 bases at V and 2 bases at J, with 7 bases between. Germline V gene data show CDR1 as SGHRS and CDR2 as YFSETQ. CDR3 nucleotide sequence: TGCGCCAGAAGCGTACAAGAGACCCAGTACTTC. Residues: CARSVQETQYF.

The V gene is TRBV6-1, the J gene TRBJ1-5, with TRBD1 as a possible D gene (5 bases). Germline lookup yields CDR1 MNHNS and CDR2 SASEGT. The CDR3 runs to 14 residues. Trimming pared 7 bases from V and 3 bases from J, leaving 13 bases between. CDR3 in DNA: TGTGCCAGCACCGGGACTATGCTCAATCAGCCCCAGCATTTT. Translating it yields CASTGTMLNQPQHF.

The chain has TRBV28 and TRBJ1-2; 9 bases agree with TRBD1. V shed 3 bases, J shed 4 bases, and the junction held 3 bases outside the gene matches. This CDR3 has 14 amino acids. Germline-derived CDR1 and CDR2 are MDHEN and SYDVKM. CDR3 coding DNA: TGTGCCAGCAGTTTGGGACAGGGCTCCTATGGCTACACCTTC. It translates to CASSLGQGSYGYTF.

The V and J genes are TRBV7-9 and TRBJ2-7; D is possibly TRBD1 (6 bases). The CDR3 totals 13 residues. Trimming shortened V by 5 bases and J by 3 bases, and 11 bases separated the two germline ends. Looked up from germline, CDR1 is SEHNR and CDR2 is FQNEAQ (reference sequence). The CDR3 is CASSTDRLYEQYF. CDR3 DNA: TGTGCCAGCAGCACTGACAGGCTCTACGAGCAGTACTTC.

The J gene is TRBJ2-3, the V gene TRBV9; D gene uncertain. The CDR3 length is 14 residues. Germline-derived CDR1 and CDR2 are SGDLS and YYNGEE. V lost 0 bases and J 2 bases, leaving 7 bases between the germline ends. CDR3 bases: TGTGCCAGCAGCGTAGAGATACACACAGATACGCAGTATTTT. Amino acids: CASSVEIHTDTQYF.

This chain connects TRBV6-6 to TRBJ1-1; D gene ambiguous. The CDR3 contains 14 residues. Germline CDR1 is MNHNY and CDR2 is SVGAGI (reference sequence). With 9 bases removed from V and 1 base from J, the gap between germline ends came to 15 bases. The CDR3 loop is CASRAADRNTEAFF. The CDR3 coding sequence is TGTGCCAGTAGGGCAGCGGATCGGAACACTGAAGCTTTCTTT.

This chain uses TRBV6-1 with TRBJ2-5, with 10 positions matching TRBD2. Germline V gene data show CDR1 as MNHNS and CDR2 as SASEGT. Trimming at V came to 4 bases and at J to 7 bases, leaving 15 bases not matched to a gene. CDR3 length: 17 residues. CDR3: CASSALGTSEAIGTQYF. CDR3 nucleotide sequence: TGTGCCAGCAGTGCCCTTGGGACTAGCGAGGCCATTGGGACCCAGTACTTC.

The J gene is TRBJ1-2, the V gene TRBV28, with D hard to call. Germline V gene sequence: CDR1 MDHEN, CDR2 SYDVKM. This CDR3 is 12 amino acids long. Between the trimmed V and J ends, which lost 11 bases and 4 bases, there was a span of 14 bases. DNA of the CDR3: TGTGCCGAGCACCAGGAGGGCTATGGCTACACCTTC. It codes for CAEHQEGYGYTF.

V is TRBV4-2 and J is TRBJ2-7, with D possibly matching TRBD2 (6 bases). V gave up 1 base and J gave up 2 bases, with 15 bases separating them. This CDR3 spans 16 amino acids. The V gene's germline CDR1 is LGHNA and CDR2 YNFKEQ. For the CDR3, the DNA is TGTGCCAGCAGCCAAGCAGCGGGCCAACTCGCCTACGAGCAGTACTTC. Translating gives CASSQAAGQLAYEQYF.